The 6 T cell receptor beta chains presented below share a single source sample, sequenced in a study of blood T cells in healthy people across ages. Primers used in a second PCR of about 6 to 12 cycles were a sample-barcoded 5' primer and a J-beta primer mix. TCRdb processed the 5' RACE reads anew with MiXCR; each CDR3 protein has one entry. This table has some 710,000 distinct CDR3 sequences, 20% to 25% appearing once. Input material: blood. The receptors originated from an older man in good health.

V is TRBV5-1 and J is TRBJ2-5; 7 nucleotides agree with TRBD1. The J call is doubtful: the DNA matches TRBJ2-1 better. The CDR3 is 14 residues long. The V gene's germline CDR1 is SGHRS and CDR2 YFSETQ. Here the CDR3 reads CASSPTTGLYEQFF. The CDR3 DNA follows: TGCGCCAGCAGCCCTACGACAGGGTTGTATGAGCAGTTCTTC.

This clonotype appeared a few times. The rearrangement joins TRBV5-1 to TRBJ2-5; the D is unclear. Germline CDR1 reads SGHRS; CDR2 reads YFSETQ. Trimming stripped 2 bases from V and 5 bases from J, with 7 bases between. The CDR3 loop spans 12 amino acids. The CDR3 coding sequence is TGCGCCAGCAGCTTTCTTTCGGAGACCCAGTACTTC. This gives the protein CASSFLSETQYF.

The chain is built from TRBV6-5 and TRBJ2-3, with 12 bases that match TRBD2. This CDR3 is built from 15 residues. Trimming took 2 bases from V and 12 from J; bases not matched to a gene: 9. CDR1 is MNHEY, CDR2 SVGAGI, per germline. The CDR3 here is CASSYVPSGGAFQYF. The CDR3 nucleotides read TGTGCCAGCAGTTACGTCCCTAGCGGGGGGGCCTTCCAGTATTTT.

The chain has TRBV5-1 and TRBJ2-3; 7 positions match TRBD2. V was pared by 6 bases and J by 1 base, with 11 bases of the junction left unmatched. Looked up from germline, CDR1 is SGHRS and CDR2 is YFSETQ. The CDR3 has 16 residues. Here the CDR3 DNA reads TGCGCCAGCACCCTACTAGCGACAATCCGCACAGATACGCAGTATTTT. This encodes CASTLLATIRTDTQYF.

This clonotype showed up just a few times. V is TRBV7-9 and J is TRBJ2-3; tentative D call: TRBD2 (6 bases). This CDR3 is built from 18 residues. V lost 5 bases, J lost 5 bases, and 26 bases lay in between. Germline V gene sequence: CDR1 SEHNR, CDR2 FQNEAQ (reference sequence). The CDR3: CASSPLASAGGIGDTQYF. Written as DNA, the CDR3 is TGTGCCAGCAGCCCCTTAGCATCGGCAGGCGGGATAGGAGATACGCAGTATTTT. Combining the CDR3 with reference TRBV7-9 and TRBJ2-3 gives the whole variable domain DTGVSQNPRHKITKRGQNVTFRCDPISEHNRLYWYRQTLGQGPEFLTYFQNEAQLEKSRLLSDRFSAERPKGSFSTLEIQRTEQGDSAMYLCASSPLASAGGIGDTQYFGPGTRLTVL.

The chain is built from TRBV12-3 or TRBV12-4 and TRBJ1-6; D gene ambiguous. V was trimmed by 6 bases and J by 8 bases, leaving 20 bases between them. The CDR3 loop spans 16 amino acids. CDR3 residues: CASRDSQTGFYSPLHF. The CDR3 DNA follows: TGTGCCAGCAGAGATTCTCAGACGGGATTCTATTCACCCCTCCACTTT.